These 7 T cell receptor beta chains originate from one sample sequenced in a study of OX40 agonist ivuxolimab in advanced cancers. Using immunoSEQ multiplex PCR, the repertoire was profiled, and TCRdb retains in-frame clones only, with some absent. Among roughly 79,000 clones listed, about 85% were seen once. The source material was CD4+ or CD8+ T cells sorted from blood, sampled in a trial of the OX40 agonist ivuxolimab. The receptors derive from an adult with an advanced solid tumor such as melanoma, head and neck, liver or kidney cancer.

The chain has TRBV6-1 and TRBJ2-5, with D possibly called TRBD1 or TRBD2 (6 bases each). V lost 2 bases, J lost 4 bases, and 14 bases lay in between. This CDR3 spans 15 amino acids. Germline assignment: CDR1 MNHNS and CDR2 SASEGT. The CDR3 DNA reads TGTGCCAGCAGTGAACTGGGGGGCATCGGAGAGACCCAGTACTTC. Residues: CASSELGGIGETQYF.

The V and J genes are TRBV6-6 and TRBJ2-1; possibly TRBD1 for D (5 bases). CDR1 and CDR2 (germline): MNHNY, SVGAGI (reference sequence). Trimming took off 4 bases at V and 7 bases at J, with 11 bases between the two ends. This CDR3 is built from 13 residues. CDR3 protein: CASSWGLGNEQFF. The DNA for the CDR3 is TGTGCCAGCAGTTGGGGCTTGGGAAATGAGCAGTTCTTC.

CDR3 in amino acids: CASSFRTGVNTEAFF. DNA of the CDR3: TGTGCCAGCAGCTTCAGAACCGGGGTGAACACTGAAGCTTTCTTT. The rearrangement joins TRBV6-1 to TRBJ1-1; unclear D gene. Trimming took 6 bases from V and 0 from J, leaving 14 bases between them. CDR1 is MNHNS, CDR2 SASEGT, per germline. The CDR3 runs to 15 residues.

The rearrangement joins TRBV21-1 to TRBJ1-2; whether TRBD1, the table's D call, matches the DNA was not checked. TRBV21-1 counts as a pseudogene. CDR3 length: 15 amino acids. This CDR3 reads CASSKGAYRGYGYTF. CDR3 coding DNA: TGTGCCAGCAGCAAAGGAGCCTACAGGGGGTATGGCTACACCTTC.

The chain links TRBV6-1 to TRBJ1-4; D is perhaps TRBD1 (5 bases). Trimming left V 3 bases short and J 8 bases short, with 13 bases between. Germline V gives CDR1 MNHNS, CDR2 SASEGT. The CDR3 consists of 14 residues. CDR3 sequence: CASSDRGAGEKLFF. The CDR3 coding sequence is TGTGCCAGCAGTGATAGAGGGGCGGGGGAAAAACTGTTTTTT.

This sequence joins TRBV5-6 and TRBJ1-6; D call uncertain. Germline V CDR1 and CDR2: SGHDT, YYEEEE. This CDR3 contains 15 residues. The V and J ends lost 2 bases and 7 bases respectively, with 13 bases between them. The CDR3 sequence: CASSLQGLTNSPLHF. The CDR3 DNA sequence: TGTGCCAGCAGCTTACAAGGACTGACAAATTCACCCCTCCACTTT.

The CDR3 coding sequence is TGTGCCAGCAGCTTTAACCGGGACTCTTACACAGATACGCAGTATTTT. The encoded protein is CASSFNRDSYTDTQYF. The V and J genes are TRBV7-2 and TRBJ2-3; TRBD2 is a possible D gene (6 bases). The V and J ends lost 3 bases and 2 bases respectively, with 15 bases between them. The CDR3 is made up of 16 amino acids. In germline, CDR1 is SGHTA, CDR2 FQGNSA.